The present entry profiles one T cell receptor (beta chain) with its context. The data are from a study of blood T cell repertoires in COVID-19. Study background: Sites in the United States, Italy and Spain provided acute and convalescent COVID-19 samples. Sources were T cells, B-cell-depleted T cells, or PBMCs; the material itself was cDNA or gDNA.

As processed by the authors: Reference gene primer amplification gave estimated nucleated cell counts. Some clones are missing from TCRdb's copy, which holds only in-frame ones; the method was immunoSEQ multiplex PCR. V and J calls and clone size are as listed in that table; D and trimming were resolved from the DNA. The table includes 55,000 to 70,000 clones, over 75% detected once. Germline-derived CDR1 and CDR2 are LGHNA and YNFKEQ. There are 15 residues in the CDR3. Trimming cost V 4 bases and J 6 bases; bases outside gene matches: 10. The sample comprised peripheral blood. This receptor was obtained from a young woman with acute or convalescent COVID-19. The chain carries TRBV4-2 and TRBJ2-7; 9 nucleotides align to TRBD1. The CDR3 DNA reads TGTGCCAGCAGCCCTACCGGGACAGGGAGTCGCGAGCAGTACTTC. Its translation: CASSPTGTGSREQYF.